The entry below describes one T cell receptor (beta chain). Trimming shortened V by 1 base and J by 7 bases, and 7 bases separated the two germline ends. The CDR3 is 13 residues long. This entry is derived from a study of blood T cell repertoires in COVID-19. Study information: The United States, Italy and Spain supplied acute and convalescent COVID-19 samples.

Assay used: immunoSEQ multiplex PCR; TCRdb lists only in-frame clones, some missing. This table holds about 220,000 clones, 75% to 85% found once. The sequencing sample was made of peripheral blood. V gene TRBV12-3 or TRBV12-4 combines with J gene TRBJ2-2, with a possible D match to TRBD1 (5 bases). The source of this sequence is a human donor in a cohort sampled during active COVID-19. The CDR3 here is CASSLGTHGELFF. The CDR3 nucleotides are TGTGCCAGCAGTTTAGGGACACACGGGGAGCTGTTTTTT.